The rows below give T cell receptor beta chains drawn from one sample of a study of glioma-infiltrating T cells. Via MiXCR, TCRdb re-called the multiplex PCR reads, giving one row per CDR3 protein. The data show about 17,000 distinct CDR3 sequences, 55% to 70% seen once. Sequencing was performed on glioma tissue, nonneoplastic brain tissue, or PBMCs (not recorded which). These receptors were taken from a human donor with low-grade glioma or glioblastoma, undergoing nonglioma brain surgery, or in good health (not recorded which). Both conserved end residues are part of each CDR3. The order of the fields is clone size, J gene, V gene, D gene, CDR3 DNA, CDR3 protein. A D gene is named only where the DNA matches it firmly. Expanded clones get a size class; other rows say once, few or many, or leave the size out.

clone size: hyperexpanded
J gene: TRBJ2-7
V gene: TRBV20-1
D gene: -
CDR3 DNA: TGCAGTGCTACTAGCAGCCATCGGTTAGGATACGAGCAGTACTTC
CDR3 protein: CSATSSHRLGYEQYF

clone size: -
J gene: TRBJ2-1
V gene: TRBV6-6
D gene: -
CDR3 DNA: TGTGCCAGCAGTTACTCGTCAGTTTTCAATGAGCAGTTCTTC
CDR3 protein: CASSYSSVFNEQFF

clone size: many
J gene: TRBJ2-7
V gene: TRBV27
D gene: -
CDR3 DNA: TGTGCCAGCAGTCCCTCGGGACACCCCTACGAGCAGTACTTC
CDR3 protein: CASSPSGHPYEQYF

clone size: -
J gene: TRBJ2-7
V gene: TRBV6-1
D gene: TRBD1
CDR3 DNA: TGTGCCAGCAGCCCCGGGACAGGAGGGTTGAAGCAGTACTTC
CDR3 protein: CASSPGTGGLKQYF

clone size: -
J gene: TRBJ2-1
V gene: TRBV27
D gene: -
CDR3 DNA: TGTGCCAGCAGTGACTATCCGGGATATGAGCAGTTCTTC
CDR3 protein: CASSDYPGYEQFF

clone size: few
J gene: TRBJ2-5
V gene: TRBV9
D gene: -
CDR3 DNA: TGTGCCAGCAGCCCAACCGGGACTCAAGAGACCCAGTACTTC
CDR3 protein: CASSPTGTQETQYF

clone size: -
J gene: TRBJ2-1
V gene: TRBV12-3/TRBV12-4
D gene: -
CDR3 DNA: TGTGCCAGCAGTATACACCTTAGGACGTCCTCGGAGCAGTTCTTC
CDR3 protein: CASSIHLRTSSEQFF

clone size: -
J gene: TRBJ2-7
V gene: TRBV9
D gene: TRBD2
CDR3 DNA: TGTGCCAGCAGCCCACAGACTAGCGTATTTTACGAGCAGTACTTC
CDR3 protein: CASSPQTSVFYEQYF

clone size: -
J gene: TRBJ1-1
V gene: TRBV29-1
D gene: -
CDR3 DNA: TGCAGCGTATGGACAAGGAACACTGAAGCTTTCTTT
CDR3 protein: CSVWTRNTEAFF

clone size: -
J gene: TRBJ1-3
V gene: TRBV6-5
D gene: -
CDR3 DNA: TGTGCCAGCGTCACGGCTGGAAACACCATATATTTT
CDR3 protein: CASVTAGNTIYF

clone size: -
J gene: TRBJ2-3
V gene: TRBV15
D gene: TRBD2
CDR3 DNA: TGTGCCACCAACTTTATAGGTAGCGGGAGCACAGATACGCAGTATTTT
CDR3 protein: CATNFIGSGSTDTQYF

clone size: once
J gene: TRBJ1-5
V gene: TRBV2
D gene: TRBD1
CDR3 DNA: TGTGCCAGCAGGGACAGGACGAATCAGCCCCAGCATTTT
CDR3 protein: CASRDRTNQPQHF

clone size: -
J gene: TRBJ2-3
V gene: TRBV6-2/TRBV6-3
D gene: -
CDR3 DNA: TGTGCCAGCAGTTACCTAAGCCGCCGTAATACAGATACGCAGTATTTT
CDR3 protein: CASSYLSRRNTDTQYF

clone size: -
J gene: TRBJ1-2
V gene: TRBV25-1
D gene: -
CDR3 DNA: TGTGCCAGCAGAGACAGGTCCTATGGCTACACCTTC
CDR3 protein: CASRDRSYGYTF

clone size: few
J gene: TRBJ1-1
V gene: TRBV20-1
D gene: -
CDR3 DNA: TGCAGTGCTAGTACCGGCACTTTGAACACTGAAGCTTTCTTT
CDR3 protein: CSASTGTLNTEAFF

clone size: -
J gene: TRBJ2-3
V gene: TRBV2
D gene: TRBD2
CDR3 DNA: TGTGCCAGCGGTCTAGCGGGGGGGCCAAGTACGCAGTATTTT
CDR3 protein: CASGLAGGPSTQYF

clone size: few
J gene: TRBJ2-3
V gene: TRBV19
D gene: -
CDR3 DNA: TGTGCCAGTAGTGCCGGCCCGGACACGAATACGCAGTATTTT
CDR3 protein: CASSAGPDTNTQYF

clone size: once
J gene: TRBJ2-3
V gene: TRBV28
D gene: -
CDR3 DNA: TGTGTCAGCATCCCTTTAAGGCTGGGCTATACGCAGTATTTT
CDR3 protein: CVSIPLRLGYTQYF

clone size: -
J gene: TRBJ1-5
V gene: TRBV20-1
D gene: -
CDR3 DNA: TGCAGTGCTAGACCGAGGGATATCAATCAGCCCCAGCATTTT
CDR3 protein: CSARPRDINQPQHF

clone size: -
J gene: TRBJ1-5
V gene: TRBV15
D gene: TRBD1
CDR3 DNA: TGTGCCACCAGCAGACCCTCCGGGACAGGGGTTGGCAATCAGCCCCAGCATTTT
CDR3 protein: CATSRPSGTGVGNQPQHF

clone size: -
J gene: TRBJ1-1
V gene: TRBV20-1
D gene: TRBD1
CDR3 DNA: TGCAGTGCTAGTGACAGGGGGCTTGAAGCTTTCTTT
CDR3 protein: CSASDRGLEAFF

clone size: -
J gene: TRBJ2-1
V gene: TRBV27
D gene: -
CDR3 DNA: TGTGCCAGCAGTTTGAGAGGTTACAATGAGCAGTTCTTC
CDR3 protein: CASSLRGYNEQFF

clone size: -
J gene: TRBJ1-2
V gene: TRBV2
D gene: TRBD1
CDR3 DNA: TGTGCCAGCAGCGGGGGGGGACAGGGCCGTGGCTACACCTTC
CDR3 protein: CASSGGGQGRGYTF

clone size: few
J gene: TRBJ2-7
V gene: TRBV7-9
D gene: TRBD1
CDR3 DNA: TGTGCCAGCAGCCCACGAGAAGGGGACAGGGGCCTCACGATCGTCTTCTCCTACGAGCAGTACTTC
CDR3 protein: CASSPREGDRGLTIVFSYEQYF

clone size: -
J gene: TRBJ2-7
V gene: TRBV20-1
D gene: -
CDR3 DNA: TGCACTGCTAGCCCCGGGACTTTATCCTACGAGCAGTACTTC
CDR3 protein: CTASPGTLSYEQYF

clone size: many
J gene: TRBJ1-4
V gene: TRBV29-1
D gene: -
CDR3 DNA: TGCAGCGTGACCAGGGACCCGGAGGAAAAACTGTTTTTT
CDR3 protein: CSVTRDPEEKLFF

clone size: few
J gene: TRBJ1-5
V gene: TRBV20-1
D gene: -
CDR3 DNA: TGCAGTGCTAGAGGGGGCACTAGCAATCAGCCCCAGCATTTT
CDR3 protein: CSARGGTSNQPQHF

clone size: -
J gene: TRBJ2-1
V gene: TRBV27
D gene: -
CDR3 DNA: TGTGCCAGCGGTTTATCGCGCTACAATGAGCAGTTCTTC
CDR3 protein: CASGLSRYNEQFF